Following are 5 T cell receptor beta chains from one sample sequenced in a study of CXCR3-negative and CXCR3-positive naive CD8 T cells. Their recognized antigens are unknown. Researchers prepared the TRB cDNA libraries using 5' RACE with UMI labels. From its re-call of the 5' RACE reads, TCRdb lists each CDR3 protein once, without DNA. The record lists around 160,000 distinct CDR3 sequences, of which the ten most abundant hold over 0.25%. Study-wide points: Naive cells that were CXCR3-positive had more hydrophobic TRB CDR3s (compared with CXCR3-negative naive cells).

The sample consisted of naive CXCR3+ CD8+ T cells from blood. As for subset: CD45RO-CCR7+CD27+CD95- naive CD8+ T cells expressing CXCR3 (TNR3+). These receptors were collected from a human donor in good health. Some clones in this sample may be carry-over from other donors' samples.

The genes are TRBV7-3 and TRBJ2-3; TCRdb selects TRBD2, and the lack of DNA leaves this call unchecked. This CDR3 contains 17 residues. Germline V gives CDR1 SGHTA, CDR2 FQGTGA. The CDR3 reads CASSILAGGPAGDTQYF.

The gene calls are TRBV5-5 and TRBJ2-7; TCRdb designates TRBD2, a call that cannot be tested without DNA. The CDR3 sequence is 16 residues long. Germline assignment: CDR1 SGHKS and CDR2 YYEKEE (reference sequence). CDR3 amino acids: CASSLVDVGTQYEQYF.

The CDR3 loop is CASSFDREGGSPLHF. The chain recombines TRBV7-9 with TRBJ1-6; TCRdb proposes TRBD1, but this gene call is untestable without DNA. Germline V gene lookup returns CDR1 SEHNR and CDR2 FQNEAQ (reference sequence). The CDR3 is 15 residues long.

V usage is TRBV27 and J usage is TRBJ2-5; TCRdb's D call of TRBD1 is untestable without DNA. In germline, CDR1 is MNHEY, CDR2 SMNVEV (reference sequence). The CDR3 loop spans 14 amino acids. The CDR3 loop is CASRNYRTPETQYF.

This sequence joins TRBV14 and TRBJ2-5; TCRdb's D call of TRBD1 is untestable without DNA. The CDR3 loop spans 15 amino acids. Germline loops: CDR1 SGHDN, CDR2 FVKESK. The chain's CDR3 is CASSQEITGVETQYF.